A single T cell receptor (beta chain) is shown here with its context. The clone's antigen remains unknown. Base qualities are not at hand, and no much larger clone is one base apart. The immunoSEQ Assay, a bias-controlled multiplex PCR, was used to amplify TCRbeta CDR3 regions from genomic DNA. Concerning the study's data processing: The number of nucleated cells in each sample was estimated from the amplification of reference gene primers within the assay. Sequence reads were collapsed and filtered to measure the absolute abundance of every unique TCRbeta CDR3 rearrangement. Productive Simpson clonality was computed per sample as the square root of Simpson's diversity index over productive rearrangements. TCRdb carries this immuneACCESS record with in-frame sequences only. Its versions omit some clonotypes, under half of them owing to an unresolved V gene in the studies checked, with the rest unexplained. The V and J calls and clone size were taken over from that table, and D and trimming were inferred from the DNA. Recorded for this sample are approximately 150,000 clones; around 83% of them occurred a single time. The leading ten clones occupy more than 2% of the sample.

Including cysteine and valine, the CDR3 has 15 amino acids. Only the CDR3 portion is preserved as DNA: 45 bases, with reading frame beginning at the first base. Relative to germline, V is missing 4 bases and J is missing 5 bases, with 8 bases of the junction outside any gene match. The CDR1 and CDR2 encoded by the germline V gene are ENHRY and SYGVKD. This sample is drawn from a study of blood T cell repertoires in COVID-19 (dated by TCRdb to 2019 to 2021). Regarding the research as a whole: The collaborator samples originated in the United States, Italy and Spain and spanned the acute and convalescent phases of COVID-19. The material from the prospective study consisted of cDNA or gDNA derived from T cells, B-cell-depleted T cells, or PBMCs. Where available, HLA class I and class II types were taken from metadata supplied by the sample provider and were not determined by assay-based typing. Deeply sampled blood TCRbeta repertoires from subjects exposed to, actively infected with, or recovered from COVID-19 were included in the dataset. The repertoires were made available in a free public database intended to serve as a resource for research on the immune response to SARS-CoV-2. Samples were obtained from the ongoing ImmuneRACE study (first 160 participants) and from some 1,200 subjects provided by 6 global collaborators. The sample metadata nearly always contained a de-identified subject ID, COVID-19 status, age in years and sex. Overall results and qualifications from the work: How much clinical and demographic metadata was included differed by source and by participant, and the metadata was provided uncurated.

Collaborating institutions collected whole blood in K2EDTA tubes following their own protocols. Collaborator samples were shipped for TCRbeta analysis as frozen whole blood, isolated PBMCs, or DNA extracted from either sample type. The sequence links TRBV10-3 to TRBJ2-7, and TRBD2 matches 10 of the central bases. The origin of this receptor is a human donor with acute or convalescent COVID-19. The donor label of this sample is uncertain. Sequenced input: peripheral blood. The CDR3 protein: CAISARSSGSHEQYV. The sequence in DNA is TGTGCCATCAGTGCAAGGTCTAGCGGGAGCCACGAGCAGTACGTC.